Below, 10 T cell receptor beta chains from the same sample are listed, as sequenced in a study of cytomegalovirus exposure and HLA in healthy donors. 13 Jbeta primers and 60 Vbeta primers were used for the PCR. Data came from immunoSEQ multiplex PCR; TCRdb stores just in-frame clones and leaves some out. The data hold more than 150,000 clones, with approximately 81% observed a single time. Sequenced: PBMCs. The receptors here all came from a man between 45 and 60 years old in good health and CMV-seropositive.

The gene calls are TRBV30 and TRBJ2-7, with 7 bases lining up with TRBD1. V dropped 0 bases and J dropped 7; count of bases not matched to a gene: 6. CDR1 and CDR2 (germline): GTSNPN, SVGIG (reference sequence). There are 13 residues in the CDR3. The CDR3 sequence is CAWSVDRVGEQYF. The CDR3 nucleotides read TGTGCCTGGAGTGTAGACAGGGTGGGAGAGCAGTACTTC.

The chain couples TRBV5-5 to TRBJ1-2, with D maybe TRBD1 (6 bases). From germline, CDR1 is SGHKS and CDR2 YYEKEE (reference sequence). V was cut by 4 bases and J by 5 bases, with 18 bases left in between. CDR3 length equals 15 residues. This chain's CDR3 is CASSPHRVGPYGYTF. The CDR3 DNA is TGTGCCAGCAGCCCTCACAGGGTGGGACCTTATGGCTACACCTTC. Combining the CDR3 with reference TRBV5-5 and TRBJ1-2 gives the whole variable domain DAGVTQSPTHLIKTRGQQVTLRCSPISGHKSVSWYQQVLGQGPQFIFQYYEKEERGRGNFPDRFSARQFPNYSSELNVNALLLGDSALYLCASSPHRVGPYGYTFGSGTRLTVV.

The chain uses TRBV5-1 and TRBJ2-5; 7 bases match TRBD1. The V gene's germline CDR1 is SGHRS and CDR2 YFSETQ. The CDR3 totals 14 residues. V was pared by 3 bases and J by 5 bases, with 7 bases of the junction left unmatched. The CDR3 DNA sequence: TGCGCCAGCAGCTCCCAGACAGGGCCGGAGACCCAGTACTTC. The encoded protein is CASSSQTGPETQYF.

The CDR3 spells CASSLGALPQPQHF. CDR3 in DNA: TGTGCCAGCAGTTTAGGAGCGTTGCCTCAGCCCCAGCATTTT. The chain employs TRBV28 and TRBJ1-5; no clear D gene. The V gene lost 2 bases and the J gene lost 6 bases, with 11 bases spanning the gap. The CDR3 is 14 residues long. The V gene's germline CDR1 is MDHEN and CDR2 SYDVKM. Complete variable domain (other parts from reference TRBV28 and TRBJ1-5): DVKVTQSSRYLVKRTGEKVFLECVQDMDHENMFWYRQDPGLGLRLIYFSYDVKMKEKGDIPEGYSVSREKKERFSLILESASTNQTSMYLCASSLGALPQPQHFGDGTRLSIL.

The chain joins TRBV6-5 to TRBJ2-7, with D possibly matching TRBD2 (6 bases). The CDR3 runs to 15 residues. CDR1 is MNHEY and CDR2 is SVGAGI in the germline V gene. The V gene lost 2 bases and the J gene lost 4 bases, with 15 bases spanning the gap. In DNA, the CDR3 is TGTGCCAGCAGTTACGGGAGGACGCCGATTTACGAGCAGTACTTC. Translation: CASSYGRTPIYEQYF.

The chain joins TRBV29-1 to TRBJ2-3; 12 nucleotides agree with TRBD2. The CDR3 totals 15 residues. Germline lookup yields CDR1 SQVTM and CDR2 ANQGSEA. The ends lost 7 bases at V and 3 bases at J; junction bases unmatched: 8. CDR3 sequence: CSASLTSGGTDTQYF. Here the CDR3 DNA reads TGCAGCGCTTCCCTTACTAGCGGGGGGACAGATACGCAGTATTTT.

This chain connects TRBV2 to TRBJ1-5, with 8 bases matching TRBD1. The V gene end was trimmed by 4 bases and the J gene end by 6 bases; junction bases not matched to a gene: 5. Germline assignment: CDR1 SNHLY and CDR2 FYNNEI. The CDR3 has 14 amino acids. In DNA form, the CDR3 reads TGTGCCAGCAGTGGACAGGGGATGGTTCAGCCCCAGCATTTT. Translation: CASSGQGMVQPQHF.

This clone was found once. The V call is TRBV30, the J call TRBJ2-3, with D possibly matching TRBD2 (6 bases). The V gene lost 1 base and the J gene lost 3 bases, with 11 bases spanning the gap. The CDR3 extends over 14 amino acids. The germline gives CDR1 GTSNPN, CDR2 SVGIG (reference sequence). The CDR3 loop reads CAWSAPGETDTQYF. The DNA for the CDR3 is TGTGCCTGGAGTGCCCCGGGAGAAACAGATACGCAGTATTTT.

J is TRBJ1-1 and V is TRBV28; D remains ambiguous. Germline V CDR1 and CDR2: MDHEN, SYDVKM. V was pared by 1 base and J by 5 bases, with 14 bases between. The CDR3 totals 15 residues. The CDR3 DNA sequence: TGTGCCAGCAGTTTATCTCAGGAGGGAAGGACTGAAGCTTTCTTT. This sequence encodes CASSLSQEGRTEAFF.

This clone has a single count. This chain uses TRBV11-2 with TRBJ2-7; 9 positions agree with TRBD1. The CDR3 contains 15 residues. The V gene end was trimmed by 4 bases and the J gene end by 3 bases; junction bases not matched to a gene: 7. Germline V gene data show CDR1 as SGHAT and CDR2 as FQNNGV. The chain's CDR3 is CASSSGTGNLYEQYF. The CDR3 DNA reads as TGTGCCAGCAGCTCCGGGACAGGGAACCTCTACGAGCAGTACTTC.